The next 25 T cell receptor beta chains were all read from a single sample in a study of cytomegalovirus exposure and HLA in healthy donors. Researchers ran the PCR with 60 Vbeta and 13 Jbeta primers. Sequenced by immunoSEQ multiplex PCR; TCRdb stores in-frame clones only, minus some. This table has about 170,000 clones, approximately 81% appearing once. Sequenced input: PBMCs. All receptors come from a male donor in good health and CMV-seronegative.

The chain combines TRBV7-9 with TRBJ2-1, with a possible D match to TRBD1 (6 bases). Trimming stripped 5 bases from V and 5 bases from J, with 13 bases between. The CDR3 extends over 14 amino acids. The germline V gene has CDR1 SEHNR and CDR2 FQNEAQ (reference sequence). Here the CDR3 reads CASSLEQGNNEQFF. Here the CDR3 DNA reads TGTGCCAGCAGCCTGGAACAGGGAAACAATGAGCAGTTCTTC. The whole variable domain, filled in from reference TRBV7-9 and TRBJ2-1, reads DTGVSQNPRHKITKRGQNVTFRCDPISEHNRLYWYRQTLGQGPEFLTYFQNEAQLEKSRLLSDRFSAERPKGSFSTLEIQRTEQGDSAMYLCASSLEQGNNEQFFGPGTRLTVL.

The chain recombines TRBV4-1 with TRBJ2-5, with a weak D call TRBD1 (5 bases). V lost 1 base, J lost 1 base, and 13 bases lay in between. The length of the CDR3 is 16 residues. From germline, CDR1 is MGHRA and CDR2 YSYEKL. This CDR3 reads CASSQANLGLQETQYF. CDR3 coding DNA: TGCGCCAGCAGCCAAGCGAATCTGGGGCTCCAAGAGACCCAGTACTTC.

V gene TRBV30 combines with J gene TRBJ1-3, with a weak D call TRBD1 (5 bases). Germline V gene sequence: CDR1 GTSNPN, CDR2 SVGIG (reference sequence). The CDR3 has 17 amino acids. V lost 0 bases to trimming and J lost 0 bases, with 15 bases between them. CDR3 sequence (DNA): TGTGCCTGGAGTGTTTCACGGGGGATGAACTCTGGAAACACCATATATTTT. Translation: CAWSVSRGMNSGNTIYF. The full variable domain, with the rest looked up from reference TRBV30 and TRBJ1-3, is SQTIHQWPATLVQPVGSPLSLECTVEGTSNPNLYWYRQAAGRGLQLLFYSVGIGQISSEVPQNLSASRPQDRQFILSSKKLLLSDSGFYLCAWSVSRGMNSGNTIYFGEGSWLTVV.

This chain links TRBV12-5 with TRBJ1-6; 9 bases fit TRBD1. The CDR3 loop spans 18 amino acids. The trim removed 3 bases at V and 6 bases at J, leaving 12 bases unmatched. Germline values: CDR1 LGHNT, CDR2 FRNRAP. The CDR3 loop reads CASGFVTSGTGSNSPLHF. As DNA, the CDR3 is TGTGCTAGTGGTTTTGTCACCTCCGGGACAGGGAGTAATTCACCCCTCCACTTT.

The V and J genes are TRBV28 and TRBJ1-2; no definite D call. The V end lost 5 bases, the J end lost 8 bases, and 9 bases lay between the germline ends. Germline CDR1 is MDHEN and CDR2 is SYDVKM. The CDR3 runs to 11 residues. DNA for the CDR3: TGTGCCAGCAGTGCGACTAGGGGCTACACCTTC. It translates to CASSATRGYTF.

V and J are TRBV5-4 and TRBJ2-3; 14 bases align to TRBD2. The CDR3 sequence is 19 residues long. Germline V CDR1 and CDR2: SGHNT, YYREEE (reference sequence). Trimming at V came to 3 bases and at J to 4 bases, leaving 13 bases not matched to a gene. CDR3 coding DNA: TGTGCCAGCAGCTATATGACTAGCGGGGGGGCCTTCCCCCCAGATACGCAGTATTTT. Translated: CASSYMTSGGAFPPDTQYF.

V gene TRBV29-1 combines with J gene TRBJ1-4, with a tentative D call TRBD1 (6 bases). CDR3 size: 14 residues. Germline-derived CDR1 and CDR2 are SQVTM and ANQGSEA. V gave up 4 bases and J gave up 7 bases, with 16 bases separating them. CDR3 sequence: CSVVESRGAEKLFF. CDR3 DNA: TGCAGCGTTGTTGAATCCAGGGGAGCTGAAAAACTGTTTTTT.

This clone appeared a single time. This rearrangement joins TRBV6-1 to TRBJ1-2; tentative D call: TRBD1 (5 bases). V lost 2 bases and J 8 bases, leaving 12 bases between the germline ends. This CDR3 is built from 13 residues. Germline V gives CDR1 MNHNS, CDR2 SASEGT. DNA for the CDR3: TGTGCCAGCAGTGAACGGGGGGGATGGGGCTACACCTTC. It yields the protein CASSERGGWGYTF.

The chain is built from TRBV7-7 and TRBJ2-3, with 12 bases matching TRBD2. The germline V gene encodes CDR1 SSHAT and CDR2 FNYEAQ (reference sequence). The ends lost 5 bases at V and 0 bases at J; junction bases unmatched: 3. The CDR3 has 16 amino acids. The CDR3 bases are TGTGCCAGCAGCCAACTAGCGGGGGGAAGCACAGATACGCAGTATTTT. Its translation is CASSQLAGGSTDTQYF.

This chain joins TRBV2 and TRBJ2-7, with TRBD2 as a possible D gene (6 bases). The germline gives CDR1 SNHLY, CDR2 FYNNEI. V gave up 6 bases and J gave up 5 bases, with 17 bases separating them. The CDR3 extends over 14 amino acids. CDR3 protein: CASSLNGRSNEQYF. Written as DNA, the CDR3 is TGTGCCAGCAGCCTCAATGGGAGGTCCAACGAGCAGTACTTC.

The gene calls are TRBV19 and TRBJ2-3, with TRBD1 matching over 7 bases. The ends lost 9 bases at V and 5 bases at J; junction bases unmatched: 8. Per the germline V gene, CDR1 is LNHDA and CDR2 is SQIVND (reference sequence). CDR3 size: 13 residues. CDR3 protein: CASEGDRGDTQYF. For the CDR3, the DNA is TGTGCCAGCGAGGGGGACAGAGGAGATACGCAGTATTTT.

CDR3 DNA: TGTGCCAGCAGCTTTGGACTAGCGGAATACTACGAGCAGTACTTC. Translated, it gives CASSFGLAEYYEQYF. The rearrangement links TRBV7-2 to TRBJ2-7; 10 bases map to TRBD2. The CDR3 has 15 amino acids. Unmatched junction bases numbered 5, after V lost 3 bases and J lost 3 bases. CDR1 is SGHTA and CDR2 is FQGNSA in the germline V gene. The whole variable domain, remainder taken from reference TRBV7-2 and TRBJ2-7, is GAGVSQSPSNKVTEKGKDVELRCDPISGHTALYWYRQSLGQGLEFLIYFQGNSAPDKSGLPSDRFSAERTGGSVSTLTIQRTQQEDSAVYLCASSFGLAEYYEQYFGPGTRLTVT.

CDR3 protein: CASRVIPRGRNTGELFF. In DNA form, the CDR3 reads TGCGCCAGCAGAGTTATACCCAGGGGGCGGAACACCGGGGAGCTGTTTTTT. The V call is TRBV4-1, the J call TRBJ2-2; TRBD1 matches 8 bases. The CDR3 consists of 17 residues. With V trimmed by 6 bases and J by 1 base, 10 bases remained unmatched. In germline, CDR1 is MGHRA, CDR2 YSYEKL.

V usage is TRBV7-3 and J usage is TRBJ2-1, with 12 bases that match TRBD2. Germline V lookup: CDR1 SGHTA, CDR2 FQGTGA. This CDR3 is built from 19 residues. J lost 4 bases, V lost 3 bases, and 13 bases had no gene match. CDR3 nucleotide sequence: TGTGCCAGCAGCTTCAGGCTAGCGGGAGGGCCCCGGTCATACAATGAGCAGTTCTTC. Its translation is CASSFRLAGGPRSYNEQFF.

The V and J genes are TRBV5-1 and TRBJ2-7, with 13 bases matching TRBD2. The CDR3 is 15 amino acids. The germline V gene has CDR1 SGHRS and CDR2 YFSETQ. The V segment lost 3 bases and the J segment 6 bases; nucleotides outside the gene matches: 6. The CDR3 DNA reads TGCGCCAGCAGCTCCGGGACTAGCGGGACCCCCGAGCAGTACTTC. It specifies CASSSGTSGTPEQYF.

The J gene is TRBJ2-3, the V gene TRBV7-9, with D possibly being TRBD2 (5 bases). Deletions cut 4 bases from V and 0 bases from J, with 11 bases between. Germline CDR1 reads SEHNR; CDR2 reads FQNEAQ (reference sequence). This CDR3 is built from 15 residues. The CDR3 sequence: CASSSQRGSTDTQYF. CDR3 bases: TGTGCCAGCAGCTCCCAACGGGGTAGCACAGATACGCAGTATTTT.

The V gene is TRBV7-9, the J gene TRBJ1-2, with 11 bases matching TRBD1. The V gene end was trimmed by 5 bases and the J gene end by 8 bases; junction bases not matched to a gene: 4. Germline CDR1 and CDR2: SEHNR and FQNEAQ (reference sequence). CDR3 length equals 13 residues. The CDR3 reads CASSAGTGGGYTF. CDR3 DNA: TGTGCCAGCAGCGCCGGGACAGGGGGGGGCTACACCTTC.

The chain couples TRBV4-1 to TRBJ2-7; 7 bases line up with TRBD1. In germline, CDR1 is MGHRA, CDR2 YSYEKL. This CDR3 has 15 amino acids. V lost 5 bases and J lost 2; bases outside the gene matches: 9. Here the CDR3 reads CASSSKKTGTYEQYF. Written as DNA, the CDR3 is TGCGCCAGCAGCAGCAAGAAGACAGGGACCTACGAGCAGTACTTC.

In nucleotides, the CDR3 is TGTGCCAGCAGCTCGGGACTAGCGAGCTACAATGAGCAGTTCTTC. This gives the protein CASSSGLASYNEQFF. This chain links TRBV7-3 with TRBJ2-1, with TRBD2 matching 10 bases. Trimming at V came to 4 bases and at J to 3 bases, leaving 3 bases not matched to a gene. Germline loops: CDR1 SGHTA, CDR2 FQGTGA. The CDR3 has 15 residues.

The chain is built from TRBV6-5 and TRBJ1-2, with 8 bases identical to TRBD1. Per the germline V gene, CDR1 is MNHEY and CDR2 is SVGAGI. The CDR3 has 13 amino acids. V shed 7 bases, J shed 8 bases, and the junction held 9 bases outside the gene matches. CDR3 in amino acids: CASKQGGLGGYTF. The CDR3 bases are TGTGCCAGCAAACAGGGGGGACTCGGGGGCTACACCTTC.

The V call is TRBV5-1, the J call TRBJ2-3; 9 nucleotides match TRBD2. The CDR3 has 18 residues. Trimming cost V 4 bases and J 0 bases; bases outside gene matches: 12. The germline gives CDR1 SGHRS, CDR2 YFSETQ. CDR3 DNA: TGCGCCAGCAGCCCTTGGGGGGATCTAGCGGGAAGCACAGATACGCAGTATTTT. Translation gives CASSPWGDLAGSTDTQYF.

The V call is TRBV19, the J call TRBJ2-1; perhaps TRBD2 as D (5 bases). The V and J ends lost 4 bases and 6 bases respectively, with 19 bases between them. Germline assignment: CDR1 LNHDA and CDR2 SQIVND (reference sequence). The CDR3 extends over 16 amino acids. The CDR3 sequence: CASSTVVASWPNEQFF. DNA for the CDR3: TGTGCCAGTAGTACCGTCGTGGCTAGCTGGCCCAATGAGCAGTTCTTC. Full variable domain (missing parts from reference TRBV19 and TRBJ2-1): DGGITQSPKYLFRKEGQNVTLSCEQNLNHDAMYWYRQDPGQGLRLIYYSQIVNDFQKGDIAEGYSVSREKKESFPLTVTSAQKNPTAFYLCASSTVVASWPNEQFFGPGTRLTVL.

This chain joins TRBV19 and TRBJ1-5; D is unresolved. The germline CDR1 and CDR2 sequences are LNHDA and SQIVND (reference sequence). V shed 0 bases and J shed 9 bases, with 15 bases lying between them. The CDR3 has 15 amino acids. The CDR3 protein is CASSIDSQEGRPQHF. The CDR3 DNA is TGTGCCAGTAGTATAGATTCCCAGGAGGGTCGGCCCCAGCATTTT.

The chain is built from TRBV7-2 and TRBJ2-3; 8 bases are shared with TRBD2. V dropped 6 bases and J dropped 2; count of bases not matched to a gene: 7. This CDR3 has 15 residues. Germline assignment: CDR1 SGHTA and CDR2 FQGNSA. CDR3 protein: CASSTSGGVTDTQYF. DNA of the CDR3: TGTGCCAGCAGTACAAGCGGGGGAGTCACAGATACGCAGTATTTT.

This clone was picked up one time. The chain combines TRBV27 with TRBJ1-1; perhaps TRBD1 as D (5 bases). This CDR3 is 14 amino acids long. Germline CDR1 reads MNHEY; CDR2 reads SMNVEV (reference sequence). V was cut by 3 bases and J by 1 base, with 9 bases left in between. In DNA form, the CDR3 reads TGTGCCAGCAGTTTTGGGGCTGGGAACACTGAAGCTTTCTTT. Amino acids: CASSFGAGNTEAFF.